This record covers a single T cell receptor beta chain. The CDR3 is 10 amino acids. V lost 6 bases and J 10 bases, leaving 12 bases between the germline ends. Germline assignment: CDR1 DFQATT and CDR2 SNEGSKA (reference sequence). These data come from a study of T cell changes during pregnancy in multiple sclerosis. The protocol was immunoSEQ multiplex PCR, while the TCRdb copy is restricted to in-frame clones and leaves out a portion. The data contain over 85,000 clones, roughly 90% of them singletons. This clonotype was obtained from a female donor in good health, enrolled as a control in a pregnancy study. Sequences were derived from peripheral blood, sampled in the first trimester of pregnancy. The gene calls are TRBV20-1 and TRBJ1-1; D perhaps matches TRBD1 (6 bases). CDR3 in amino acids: CSALLGAAFF. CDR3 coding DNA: TGCAGTGCCCTCCTGGGGGCAGCTTTCTTT.